The sequence of this T cell receptor (beta chain) was determined in a study of radiation and T cells in renal cell carcinoma. The V gene lost 3 bases and the J gene lost 2 bases, with 6 bases spanning the gap. The CDR3 extends over 13 amino acids. Germline lookup yields CDR1 MNHEY and CDR2 SMNVEV (reference sequence). Sample time point: blood 4 weeks post-SBRT, at nephrectomy. Treatment given: 15 Gy SBRT to primary tumor, nephrectomy 4 weeks later. Clones were read by immunoSEQ multiplex PCR, and TCRdb kept only the in-frame ones, dropping some. The data contain roughly 92,000 clones, 70% to 85% of them singletons.

Sequencing was performed on blood, taken from a patient whose treatment included radiotherapy and nephrectomy. This rearrangement joins TRBV27 to TRBJ2-3, with D unresolved. This receptor was identified in a man aged 60 to 75 with renal cell carcinoma. The CDR3 DNA sequence: TGTGCCAGCAGTTTGGCCCACACAGATACGCAGTATTTT. This translates into CASSLAHTDTQYF.